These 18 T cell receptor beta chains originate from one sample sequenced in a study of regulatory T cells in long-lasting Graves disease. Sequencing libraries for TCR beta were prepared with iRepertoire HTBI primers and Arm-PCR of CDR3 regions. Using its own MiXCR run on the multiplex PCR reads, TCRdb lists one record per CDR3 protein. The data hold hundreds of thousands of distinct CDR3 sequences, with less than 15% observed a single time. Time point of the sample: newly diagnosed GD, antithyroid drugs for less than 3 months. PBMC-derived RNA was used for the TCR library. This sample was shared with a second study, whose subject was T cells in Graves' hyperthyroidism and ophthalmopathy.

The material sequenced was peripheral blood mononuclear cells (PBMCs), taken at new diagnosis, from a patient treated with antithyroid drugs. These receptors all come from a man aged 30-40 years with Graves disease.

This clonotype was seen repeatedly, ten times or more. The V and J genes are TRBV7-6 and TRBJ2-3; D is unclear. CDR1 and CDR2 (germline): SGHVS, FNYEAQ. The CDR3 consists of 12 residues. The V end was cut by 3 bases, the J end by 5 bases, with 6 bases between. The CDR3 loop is CASSLYGDTQYF. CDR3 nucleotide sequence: TGTGCCAGCAGCTTGTATGGAGATACGCAGTATTTT.

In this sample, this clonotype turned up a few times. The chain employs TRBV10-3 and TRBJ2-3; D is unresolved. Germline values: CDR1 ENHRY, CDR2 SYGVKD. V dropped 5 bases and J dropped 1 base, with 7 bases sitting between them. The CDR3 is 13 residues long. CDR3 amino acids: CAISPRRTDTQYF. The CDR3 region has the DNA TGTGCCATCAGTCCCCGGCGCACAGATACGCAGTATTTT.

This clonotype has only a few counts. For the CDR3, the DNA is TGTGCCAGCAGCTTGGTTGGACCCCGGTGGGAGACCCAGTACTTC. As protein: CASSLVGPRWETQYF. The V and J genes are TRBV5-6 and TRBJ2-5, with D uncertain. Germline V lookup: CDR1 SGHDT, CDR2 YYEEEE. The CDR3 has 15 residues. The ends were cut back, 0 bases at V and 5 bases at J, with 14 bases in the middle.

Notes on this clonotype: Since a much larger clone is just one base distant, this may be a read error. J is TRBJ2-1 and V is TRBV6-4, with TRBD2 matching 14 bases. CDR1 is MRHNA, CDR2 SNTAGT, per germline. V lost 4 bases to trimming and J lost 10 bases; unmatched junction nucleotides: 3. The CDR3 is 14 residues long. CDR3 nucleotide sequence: TGTGCCAGCAGTGCGGGACTAGCGGGAGACGAGCAGTTCTTC. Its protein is CASSAGLAGDEQFF.

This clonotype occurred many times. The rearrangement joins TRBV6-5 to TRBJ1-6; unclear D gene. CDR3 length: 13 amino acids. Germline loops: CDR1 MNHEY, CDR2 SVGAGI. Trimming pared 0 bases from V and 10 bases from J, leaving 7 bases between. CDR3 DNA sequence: TGTGCCAGCAGTTACTCGGTTGGGTCACCCCTCCACTTT. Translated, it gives CASSYSVGSPLHF.

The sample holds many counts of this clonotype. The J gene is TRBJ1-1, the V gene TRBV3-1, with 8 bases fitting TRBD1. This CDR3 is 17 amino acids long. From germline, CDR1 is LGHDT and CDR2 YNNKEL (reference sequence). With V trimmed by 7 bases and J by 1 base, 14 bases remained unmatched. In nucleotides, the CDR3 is TGTGCCAGCACCCACCCCCGCCCGGGGACAGGGAACACTGAAGCTTTCTTT. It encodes CASTHPRPGTGNTEAFF.

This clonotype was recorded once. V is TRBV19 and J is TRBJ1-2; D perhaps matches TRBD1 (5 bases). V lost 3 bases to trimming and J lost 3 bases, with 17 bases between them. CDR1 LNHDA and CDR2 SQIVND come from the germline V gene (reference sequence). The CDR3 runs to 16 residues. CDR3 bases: TGTGCCAGTAGTATCGGGGACCTTACTAGGGACTATGGCTACACCTTC. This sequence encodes CASSIGDLTRDYGYTF.

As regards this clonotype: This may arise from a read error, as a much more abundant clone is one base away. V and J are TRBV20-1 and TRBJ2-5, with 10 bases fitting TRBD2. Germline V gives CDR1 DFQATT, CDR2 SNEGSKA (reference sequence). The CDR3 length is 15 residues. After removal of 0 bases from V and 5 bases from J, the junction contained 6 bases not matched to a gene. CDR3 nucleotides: TGCAGTGCTAGAGAGGGTAGCGGGGGGTGGGAGACCCAGTACTTC. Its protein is CSAREGSGGWETQYF.

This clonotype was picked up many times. This chain's CDR3 is CSVEDFQGNEQFF. The CDR3 DNA follows: TGCAGCGTTGAAGACTTTCAGGGAAATGAGCAGTTCTTC. The chain couples TRBV29-1 to TRBJ2-1, with D possibly being TRBD1 (5 bases). Germline loops: CDR1 SQVTM, CDR2 ANQGSEA. V was pared by 0 bases and J by 7 bases, with 10 bases between. The CDR3 is made up of 13 amino acids.

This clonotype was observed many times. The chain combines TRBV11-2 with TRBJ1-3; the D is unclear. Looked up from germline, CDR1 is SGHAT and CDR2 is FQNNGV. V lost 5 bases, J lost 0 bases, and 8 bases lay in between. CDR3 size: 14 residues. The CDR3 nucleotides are TGTGCCAGCAGCCACCTTCGCTCTGGAAACACCATATATTTT. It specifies CASSHLRSGNTIYF.

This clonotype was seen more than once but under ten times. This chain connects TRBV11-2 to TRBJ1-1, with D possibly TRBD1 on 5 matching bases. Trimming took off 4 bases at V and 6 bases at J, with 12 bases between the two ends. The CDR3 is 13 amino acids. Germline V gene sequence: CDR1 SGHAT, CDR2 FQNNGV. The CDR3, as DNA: TGTGCCAGCAGCTATCATTCGGGGGCTGAAGCTTTCTTT. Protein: CASSYHSGAEAFF.

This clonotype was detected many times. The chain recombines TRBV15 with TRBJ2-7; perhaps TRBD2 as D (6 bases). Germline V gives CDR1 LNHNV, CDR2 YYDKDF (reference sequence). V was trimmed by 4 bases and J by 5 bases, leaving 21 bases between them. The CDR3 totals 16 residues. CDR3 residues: CATSIARDLGRHEQYF. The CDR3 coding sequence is TGTGCCACCAGCATAGCCCGGGACTTAGGCAGACACGAGCAGTACTTC. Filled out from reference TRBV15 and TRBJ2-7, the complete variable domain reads DAMVIQNPRYQVTQFGKPVTLSCSQTLNHNVMYWYQQKSSQAPKLLFHYYDKDFNNEADTPDNFQSRRPNTSFCFLDIRSPGLGDTAMYLCATSIARDLGRHEQYFGPGTRLTVT.

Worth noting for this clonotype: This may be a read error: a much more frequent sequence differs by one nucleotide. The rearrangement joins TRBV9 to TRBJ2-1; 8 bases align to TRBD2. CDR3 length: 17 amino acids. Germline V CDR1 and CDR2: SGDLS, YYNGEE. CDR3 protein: CASSVGPLAGLYNERFF. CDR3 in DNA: TGTGCCAGCAGCGTAGGGCCTCTAGCGGGCCTGTACAATGAGCGGTTCTTC.

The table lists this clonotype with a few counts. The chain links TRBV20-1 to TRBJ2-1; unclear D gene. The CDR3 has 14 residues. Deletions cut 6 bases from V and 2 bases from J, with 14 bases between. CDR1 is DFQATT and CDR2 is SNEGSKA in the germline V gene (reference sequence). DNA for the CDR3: TGCAGTGCGGGGTTGAGCCCCACCTACAATGAGCAGTTCTTC. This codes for CSAGLSPTYNEQFF.

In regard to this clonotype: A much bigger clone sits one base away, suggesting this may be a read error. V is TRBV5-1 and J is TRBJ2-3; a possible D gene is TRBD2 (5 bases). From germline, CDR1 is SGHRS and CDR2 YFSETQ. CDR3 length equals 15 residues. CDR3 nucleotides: TGCGCCGGCAGCTTGGTGGCGGGTAGCACAGATACGCAGTATTTT. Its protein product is CAGSLVAGSTDTQYF.

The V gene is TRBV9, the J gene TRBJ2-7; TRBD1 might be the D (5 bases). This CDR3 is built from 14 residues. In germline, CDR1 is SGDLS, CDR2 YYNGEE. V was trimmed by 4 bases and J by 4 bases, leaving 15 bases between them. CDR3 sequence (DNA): TGTGCCAGCAGCCCCGGACATGGGTTGTACGAGCAGTACTTC. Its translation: CASSPGHGLYEQYF. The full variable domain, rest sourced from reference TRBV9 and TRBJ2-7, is DSGVTQTPKHLITATGQRVTLRCSPRSGDLSVYWYQQSLDQGLQFLIQYYNGEERAKGNILERFSAQQFPDLHSELNLSSLELGDSALYFCASSPGHGLYEQYFGPGTRLTVT.

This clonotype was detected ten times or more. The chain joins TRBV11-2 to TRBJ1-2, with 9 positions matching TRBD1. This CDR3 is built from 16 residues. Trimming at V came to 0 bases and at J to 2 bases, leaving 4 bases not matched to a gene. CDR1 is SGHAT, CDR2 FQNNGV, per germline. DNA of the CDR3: TGTGCCAGCAGCTTAGATCGTGGACAGGGGAACTATGGCTACACCTTC. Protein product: CASSLDRGQGNYGYTF.

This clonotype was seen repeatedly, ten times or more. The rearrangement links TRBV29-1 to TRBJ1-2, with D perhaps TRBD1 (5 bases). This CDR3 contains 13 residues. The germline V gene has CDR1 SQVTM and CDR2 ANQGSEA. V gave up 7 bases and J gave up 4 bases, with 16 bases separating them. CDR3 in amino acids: CSDGDGERYGYTF. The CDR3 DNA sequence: TGCAGCGATGGGGACGGCGAGCGCTATGGCTACACCTTC.